This T cell receptor beta chain emerged from a study of cytomegalovirus exposure and HLA in healthy donors. At the level of the study: Unique TCRs from HLA-typed donors, approximately 80 million of them, were held in an early data release.

Points on this clone: What it binds is unknown.

Germline V gives CDR1 LGHNT, CDR2 FRNRAP. This CDR3 is built from 15 residues. V was cut by 0 bases and J by 8 bases, with 14 bases left in between. 13 Jbeta primers and 60 Vbeta primers were used for the PCR. TCRdb's table, derived via immunoSEQ multiplex PCR, lists solely in-frame clones and lacks some. The repertoire has about 180,000 clones, roughly four fifths of them found once; the top ten carry 4% to 6%. Study findings and constraints: Later work showed greater clonal expansion in HLA-associated TCR beta chains than in equally common others.

The V call is TRBV12-5, the J call TRBJ2-1, with D possibly matching TRBD2 (5 bases). Material: PBMCs. The clonotype comes from a girl aged 10 to 17 in good health and CMV-seropositive. The CDR3 here is CASGLVGSGLYEQFF. The CDR3 bases are TGTGCTAGTGGTTTGGTAGGTTCGGGATTGTATGAGCAGTTCTTC.